The TCR beta chain under discussion was sequenced for a study of T cells in Graves' hyperthyroidism and ophthalmopathy. This clonotype was recorded many times. TCR beta CDR3 regions were amplified from RNA transcripts. An initial round of RT-PCR targeting the TCR CDR3 relied on the HTBI primer set. MiXCR was run by TCRdb on the multiplex PCR reads, yielding one entry per CDR3 protein. The sample shows 75,000 to 100,000 distinct CDR3 sequences, roughly 56% of them seen only once. This CDR3 is built from 18 residues. The ends lost 7 bases at V and 0 bases at J; junction bases unmatched: 12. The germline CDR1 and CDR2 sequences are ENHRY and SYGVKD.

Sequences were obtained from blood. This rearrangement joins TRBV10-3 to TRBJ2-6, with 7 bases fitting TRBD2. This receptor was taken from a middle-aged woman with Graves' hyperthyroidism. DNA for the CDR3: TGTGCCATCAACAGCGGGACGAATGGGGCCTCTGGGGCCAACGTCCTGACTTTC. It codes for CAINSGTNGASGANVLTF.